This is a list of T cell receptor beta chains from one sample in a study of CD8 T cell repertoires and HIV-1 epitope variants. Their antigen targets remain unknown. TCRdb's table, derived via immunoSEQ multiplex PCR, lists solely in-frame clones and lacks some. Counted here are around 4,400 clones, 55% to 70% occurring once; the ten biggest clones make up under 55%. Material for sequencing was cultured CD8+ T cells derived from PBMCs. The receptors come from a male donor with HIV. The CDR3 runs from the conserved cysteine through the conserved F or W. Fields, in order: J gene, V gene, CDR3 protein.

>TRBJ2-3|TRBV7-9
CASSPAGSSRTDTQYF
>TRBJ1-4|TRBV6-5
CASSLRTGDTGEKLFF
>TRBJ1-1|TRBV10-3
CAIRGGTGMNTEAFF
>TRBJ2-7|TRBV19
CASRPDAGTGIDEQYF
>TRBJ2-5|TRBV7-8
CASSLATGSQETQYF
>TRBJ1-4|TRBV11-2
CASGWTGTDNEKLFF
>TRBJ1-6|TRBV28
CASSPTLWDNSPLHF
>TRBJ1-4|TRBV11-2
CASSLQDSFNEKLFF
>TRBJ2-2|TRBV5-1
CASSLGQGDFGELFF
>TRBJ2-2|TRBV7-9
CASSLVRGAGELFF